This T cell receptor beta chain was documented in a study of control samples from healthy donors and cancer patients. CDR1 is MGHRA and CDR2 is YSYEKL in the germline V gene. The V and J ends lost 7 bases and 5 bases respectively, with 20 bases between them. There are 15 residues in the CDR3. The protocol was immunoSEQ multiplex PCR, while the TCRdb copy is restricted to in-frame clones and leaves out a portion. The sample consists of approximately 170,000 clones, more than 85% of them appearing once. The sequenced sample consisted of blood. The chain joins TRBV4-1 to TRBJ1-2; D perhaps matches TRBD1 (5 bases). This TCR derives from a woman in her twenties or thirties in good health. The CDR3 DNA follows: TGCGCCAGCACCCCAATTGACAGTCGGAAGTATGGCTACACCTTC. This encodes CASTPIDSRKYGYTF.